The clone carrying this TCR beta chain was found a few times. Antigen specificity is unknown. This specimen comes from a study of identical twins. Study-wide results and limits: Reduced insertions were recorded for abundant cord blood beta clonotypes, with no such pattern in memory repertoires. Researchers reported weaker excess twin sharing in beta out-of-frame sequences.

From germline, CDR1 is SGDLS and CDR2 YYNGEE. The CDR3 is 15 amino acids. V was cut by 4 bases and J by 3 bases, with 17 bases left in between. Everyone who donated was a healthy Caucasian. TCRdb fed the 5' RACE reads into MiXCR, producing one record per CDR3 protein. The sample has roughly 470,000 distinct CDR3 sequences, 13% to 15% seen once. The sample also formed part of further work on yellow fever vaccine responses in identical twins.

The specimen sequenced was CD4+ T cells sorted from blood. The clonotype was recovered from a woman between 18 and 29 years old in good health. The chain uses TRBV9 and TRBJ2-7; no reliable D call. CDR3: CASSPLSRRLYEQYF. CDR3 nucleotide sequence: TGTGCCAGCAGCCCACTGTCCAGGAGACTCTACGAGCAGTACTTC.